The entry below describes one T cell receptor (beta chain). The sample belongs to a study of neoadjuvant anti-PD-1 for oral cavity cancer. The germline CDR1 and CDR2 sequences are KGHSH and LQKENI. The V end was cut by 3 bases, the J end by 1 base, with 10 bases between. This CDR3 spans 14 amino acids. Assay used: immunoSEQ multiplex PCR; TCRdb lists only in-frame clones, some missing. The table shows over 11,000 clones, with 60% to 80% occurring only once. The V and J genes are TRBV18 and TRBJ2-7; D remains ambiguous. This TCR was recovered from a person aged 40 to 85 with oral cavity squamous cell carcinoma. This specimen consisted of PBMCs, obtained before nivolumab (anti-PD-1) treatment. CDR3 sequence reads: CASSPGRPSYEQYF. CDR3 sequence (DNA): TGTGCCAGCTCACCGGGCAGACCGTCCTACGAGCAGTACTTC.